This TCR beta chain was profiled in a study of CD8+ T cells in alopecia areata (dated by TCRdb to the late 2010s). Background on the whole study: Treated patients were enrolled in an open-label pilot trial of oral tofacitinib, 5 to 10 mg twice daily, for moderate-to-severe alopecia areata. Patients received tofacitinib for 6 to 18 months and were then followed off drug for 6 months to check for delayed response and recurrence. Disease severity in treated patients was measured with the SALT score, which quantifies the percentage of affected scalp surface area. High-throughput TCRbeta sequencing was used to examine T cell clonal expansion in alopecia areata in both the C3H/HeJ mouse model and human patients. On the human side, TCRbeta sequencing was run on scalp tissue and on sorted CD4+ and CD8+ peripheral blood T cells from healthy controls and from alopecia areata patients with either patchy or totalis/universalis disease. Biopsies were taken from tofacitinib-treated patients at baseline and again at 4 and 24 weeks into treatment, and several of those patients also had a later scalp biopsy. Scalp clonality was compared across normal scalp (n=4), patchy alopecia areata scalp (n=8), and alopecia totalis/universalis scalp (n=8). The RNA source kit depended on sample type: the PAXgene miRNA kit for fixed scalp, the miRNeasy kit for PBMCs, and the RNeasy kit for mouse skin. TCRbeta CDR3 regions were amplified by immunoSEQ multiplex PCR with 35 Vbeta forward and 13 Jbeta reverse primers.

Sample time point, as interpreted from the label and publication: 4 weeks on oral tofacitinib. The meaning of the sample's treatment or condition label: oral pan-JAK inhibitor, 5-10 mg twice daily. Lesional scalp punch biopsies and peripheral blood were collected from alopecia areata patients. PBMCs were separated by density centrifugation and stained for CD3, CD4 and CD8, after which CD4+ and CD8+ T cells were sorted on a FACSAria. The junction shows trimming of 1 base on V and 2 bases on J, plus 3 bases between the germline ends. The CDR3 goes from the cysteine to the phenylalanine over 13 residues. Only the CDR3 region is kept as DNA, spanning 39 bases read in frame from base 1. CDR1 and CDR2, per the germline V gene, are KGHSH and LQKENI. Receptors were amplified or captured by the immunoSEQ multiplex PCR assay. To provide template for TCR sequencing, every sample had RNA extracted and reverse transcribed into cDNA. First-strand cDNA was synthesized with SuperScript III using a 2:1 mix of oligo-dT and random hexamers. Amplification bias was assessed with a synthetic immune receptor repertoire, and residual bias was removed computationally. In the original analysis: Raw reads were preprocessed to remove errors, and CDR3 was defined according to IMGT conventions as the region from the conserved cysteine to phenylalanine. Clonality was computed by normalizing Shannon entropy by log2 of the number of productive unique TCRs and subtracting the result from 1. Whether each scalp clone was CD4 or CD8 was inferred by checking scalp TCRbeta sequences against the CD4 and CD8 repertoires from sorted blood. In TCRdb, the immuneACCESS table is reduced to in-frame sequences with V and J assigned. These tables do not hold every clone; where another copy was compared, an unresolved V gene accounts for under half, and the others remain unexplained. The DNA was the basis for D and trimming; V, J and clone size are from that table. The sample table records 90,000 to 150,000 clones; 50% to 55% of these occur just once. In total, the top ten clones hold roughly 0.45% of the sample.

Overall study outcomes, separate from this receptor: Lesional scalp, especially in alopecia totalis/universalis, showed higher clonality and more expanded CD8+ clones than normal scalp, suggesting antigenic drive. With tofacitinib, both scalp clonality and the number of expanded CD8+ clones among the top 100 scalp clones went down significantly. During tofacitinib treatment, many expanded lesional clones remained in scalp and blood, and this persistence may partly explain relapse after treatment is stopped. Because the treated cohort was small and had just a single nonresponder, larger studies are needed to establish links between baseline CD8+ expansion and response. Scalp TCR repertoire analysis is complicated because resident alphabeta T cells in normal human skin are also sequenced, whereas mouse skin is dominated by gammadelta T cells. Compared with mice, TCR sequences shared between patients were less clear, possibly partly because of HLA diversity across the patient population.

This clone was seen a few times. Its antigen remains unidentified. No base quality information exists; no much larger clone differs at one position. The sequence derives from a human donor with alopecia areata. The chain links TRBV18 with TRBJ2-1; the D gene cannot be named for sure. Sample: CD4+ T cells sorted from blood, taken at week 4, from a patient treated with tofacitinib. The CDR3 reads as follows: CASSPQAYNEQFF. The nucleotide sequence reads TGTGCCAGCTCACCACAAGCCTACAATGAGCAGTTCTTC.